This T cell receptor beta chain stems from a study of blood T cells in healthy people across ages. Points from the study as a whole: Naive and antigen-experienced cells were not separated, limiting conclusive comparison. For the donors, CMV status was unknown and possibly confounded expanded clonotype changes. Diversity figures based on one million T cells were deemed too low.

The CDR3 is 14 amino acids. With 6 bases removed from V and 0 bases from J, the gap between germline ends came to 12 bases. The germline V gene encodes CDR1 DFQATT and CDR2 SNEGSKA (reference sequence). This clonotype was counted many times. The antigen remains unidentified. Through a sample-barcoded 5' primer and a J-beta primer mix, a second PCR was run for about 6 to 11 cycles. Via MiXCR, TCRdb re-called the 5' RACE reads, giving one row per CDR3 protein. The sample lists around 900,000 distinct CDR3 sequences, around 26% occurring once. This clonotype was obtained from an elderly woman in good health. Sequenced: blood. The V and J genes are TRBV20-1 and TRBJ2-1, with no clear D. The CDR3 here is CSARPDPSYNEQFF. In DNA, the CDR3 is TGCAGTGCGAGGCCGGACCCCTCCTACAATGAGCAGTTCTTC.